This TCR beta chain came from a study of CD8 T cells in Susac syndrome. CDR3 length equals 12 residues. Germline lookup yields CDR1 SGHRS and CDR2 YFSETQ. Trimming took 4 bases from V and 8 from J, leaving 12 bases between them. cDNA came from about 0.51 to 1 ug RNA primed by random hexamers. MiXCR was run by TCRdb on the immunoSEQ multiplex PCR reads, yielding one entry per CDR3 protein. Among about 130,000 distinct CDR3 sequences, 90% to 95% were seen once, and the ten largest hold roughly 0.3%. The sequenced sample was CD8+ T cells from PBMCs. The origin of this receptor is a human donor with multiple sclerosis. J is TRBJ1-1 and V is TRBV5-1; D unclear. CDR3 in amino acids: CASSPETGEAFF. The CDR3 DNA follows: TGCGCCAGCAGCCCCGAGACGGGAGAAGCTTTCTTT.